Listed below are T cell receptor beta chains from one sample, sequenced in a study of CD8 T cells in ankylosing spondylitis. TCRdb re-derived calls from the 5' RACE reads in MiXCR, one entry per CDR3 protein. The sample consists of around 130,000 distinct CDR3 sequences, 9.3% of them appearing once. The source material was blood, either unsorted or a sorted T cell fraction (not recorded which). These receptors were obtained from a male donor with ankylosing spondylitis or in good health (not recorded which). Each CDR3 is given with its conserved first and last residue. The D gene is left open where the match is weak. Size values are once, few and many counts, or a class for expanded clones, and some rows have none.

CASSLRTDTQYF TRBV28 NA many TRBJ2-3
CASPGTEGPYEQYF TRBV24-1 TRBD1 NA TRBJ2-7
CASSFGRLAGGSSYNEQFF TRBV5-4 TRBD2 few TRBJ2-1
CSAPTGNTGELFF TRBV20-1 NA few TRBJ2-2
CASSQGGGRSDTQYF TRBV7-2 NA many TRBJ2-3
CASSRDRDRTIYF TRBV6-6 TRBD1 many TRBJ1-3
CASSLGASGTDTQYF TRBV7-2 TRBD2 many TRBJ2-3
CASSTGTGWGNEKLFF TRBV7-2 TRBD1 few TRBJ1-4
CASSLVGGRGFTDTQYF TRBV11-2 TRBD2 many TRBJ2-3
CSEALAGDDTQYF TRBV20-1 TRBD2 many TRBJ2-3
CASSSGVRSPLHF TRBV12-3/TRBV12-4 NA many TRBJ1-6
CASSFTVWGTAGGDEQFF TRBV5-1 NA many TRBJ2-1
CSVSQREQFF TRBV29-1 NA many TRBJ2-1
CSVEDIDFQETQYF TRBV29-1 NA few TRBJ2-5
CASSHGLVRLSGNTIYF TRBV6-2/TRBV6-3 NA many TRBJ1-3
CSADRGLNQETQYF TRBV20-1 NA NA TRBJ2-5
CASSQNPGQGRYEQYF TRBV7-9 TRBD1 NA TRBJ2-7
CASSSSSTDTQYF TRBV7-9 NA many TRBJ2-3
CASSTGGDADTQYF TRBV7-7 NA few TRBJ2-3
CASSLGYEQYF TRBV5-1 NA medium-sized TRBJ2-7
CSVEDRSGGITDTQYF TRBV29-1 NA many TRBJ2-3
CASSLAYSGDTQYF TRBV7-6 NA NA TRBJ2-3